The rows below give T cell receptor beta chains drawn from one sample of a study of glioma-infiltrating T cells. MiXCR, run by TCRdb on the multiplex PCR reads, gives a single entry per CDR3 protein. The sample contains tens of thousands of distinct CDR3 sequences, about 23% of which appear only once. Input material: glioma tissue, nonneoplastic brain tissue, or PBMCs (not recorded which). The receptors stem from a human donor with low-grade glioma or glioblastoma, undergoing nonglioma brain surgery, or in good health (not recorded which). Both conserved end residues are part of each CDR3. D genes are given only for firm matches. Some rows mark clone size as missing; the rest say once, few, many or name a class of expanded clone.

cdr3_nt,cdr3_aa,cdr3_length,clone_size,v_call,j_call,d_call
TGCGCCAGCAGCCTCCAGCGGTGGAACACTGAAGCTTTCTTT,CASSLQRWNTEAFF,14,many,TRBV4-1,TRBJ1-1,NA
TGCAGCGTTGGCGACAGGGCGCTCTCCGAAAAACTGTTTTTT,CSVGDRALSEKLFF,14,few,TRBV29-1,TRBJ1-4,TRBD1
TGCGCCAGCAGCTCCATACAACCAGGGACAGATACGCAGTATTTT,CASSSIQPGTDTQYF,15,NA,TRBV5-1,TRBJ2-3,NA
TGTGCCAGTACCCATCTCGACGAGGGTTATGAAAAACTGTTTTTT,CASTHLDEGYEKLFF,15,few,TRBV19,TRBJ1-4,NA
TGTGCCAGCAGCATTGGACTGGGCTACGAGCAGTACTTC,CASSIGLGYEQYF,13,many,TRBV7-6,TRBJ2-7,NA
TGTGCCAGCAGTGCCCTCGACAGTTCACCCCTCCACTTT,CASSALDSSPLHF,13,many,TRBV2,TRBJ1-6,NA
TGTGCCAGCAGCTTTCCCCCCTCAGGGACGGAGAATTCACCCCTCCACTTT,CASSFPPSGTENSPLHF,17,many,TRBV7-9,TRBJ1-6,NA
TGTGCCAGTAGTCTAACGGACAGCTACGGCTACACCTTC,CASSLTDSYGYTF,13,many,TRBV19,TRBJ1-2,NA
TGTGCCAGCAGCCAAGGGATGGCAGGGGGCATGTACTTC,CASSQGMAGGMYF,13,NA,TRBV3-1,TRBJ2-7,TRBD1
TGCGCCAGCAGCTTGGTCGCAGGTTCAGGCTCCTACAATGAGCAGTTCTTC,CASSLVAGSGSYNEQFF,17,NA,TRBV5-1,TRBJ2-1,NA
TGTGCCAGCAGTCGGGGACCGGATATAGGGGAGACCCAGTACTTC,CASSRGPDIGETQYF,15,few,TRBV2,TRBJ2-5,NA